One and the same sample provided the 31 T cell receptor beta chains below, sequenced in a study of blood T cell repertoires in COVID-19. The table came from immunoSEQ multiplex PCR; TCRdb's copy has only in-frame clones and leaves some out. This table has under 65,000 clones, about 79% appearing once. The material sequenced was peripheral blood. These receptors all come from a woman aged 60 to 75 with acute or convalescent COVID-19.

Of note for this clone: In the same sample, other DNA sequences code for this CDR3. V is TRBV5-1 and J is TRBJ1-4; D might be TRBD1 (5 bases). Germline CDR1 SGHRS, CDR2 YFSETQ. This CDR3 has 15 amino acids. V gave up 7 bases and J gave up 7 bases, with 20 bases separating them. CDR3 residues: CASSYGRGASEKLFF. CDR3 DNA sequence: TGCGCCAGCTCGTACGGCCGCGGGGCCAGTGAAAAACTGTTTTTT.

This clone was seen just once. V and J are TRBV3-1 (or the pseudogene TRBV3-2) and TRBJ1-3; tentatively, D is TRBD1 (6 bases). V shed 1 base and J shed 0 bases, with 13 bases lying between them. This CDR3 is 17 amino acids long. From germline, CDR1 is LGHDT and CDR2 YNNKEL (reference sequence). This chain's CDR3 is CASSQGGQTSSGNTIYF. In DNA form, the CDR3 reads TGTGCCAGCAGCCAAGGAGGACAGACGAGCTCTGGAAACACCATATATTTT.

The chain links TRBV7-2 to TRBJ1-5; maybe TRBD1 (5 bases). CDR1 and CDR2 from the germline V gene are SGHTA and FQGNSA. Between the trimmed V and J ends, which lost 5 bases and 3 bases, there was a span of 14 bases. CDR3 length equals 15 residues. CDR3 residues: CASSLSPGPNQPQHF. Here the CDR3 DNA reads TGTGCCAGCAGCCTATCGCCAGGGCCCAATCAGCCCCAGCATTTT.

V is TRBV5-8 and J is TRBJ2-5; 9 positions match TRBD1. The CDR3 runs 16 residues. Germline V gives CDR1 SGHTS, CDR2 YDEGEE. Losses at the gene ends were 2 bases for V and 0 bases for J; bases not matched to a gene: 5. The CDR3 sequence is CASSLPGQGDQETQYF. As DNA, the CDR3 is TGTGCCAGCAGCTTACCGGGACAGGGTGACCAAGAGACCCAGTACTTC. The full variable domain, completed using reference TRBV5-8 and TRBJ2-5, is EAGVTQSPTHLIKTRGQQATLRCSPISGHTSVYWYQQALGLGLQFLLWYDEGEERNRGNFPPRFSGRQFPNYSSELNVNALELEDSALYLCASSLPGQGDQETQYFGPGTRLLVL.

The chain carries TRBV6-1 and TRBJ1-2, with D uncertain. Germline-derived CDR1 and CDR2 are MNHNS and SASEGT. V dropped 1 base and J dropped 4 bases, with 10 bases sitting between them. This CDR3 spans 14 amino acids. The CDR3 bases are TGTGCCAGCAGTGAAGACATCAGATCCTATGGCTACACCTTC. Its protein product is CASSEDIRSYGYTF.

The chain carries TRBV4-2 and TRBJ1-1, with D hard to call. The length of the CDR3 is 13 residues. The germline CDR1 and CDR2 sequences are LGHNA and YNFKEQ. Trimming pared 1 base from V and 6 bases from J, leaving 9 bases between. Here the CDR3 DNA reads TGTGCCAGCAGCCAAGTACCAGAAGCTGAAGCTTTCTTT. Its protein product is CASSQVPEAEAFF.

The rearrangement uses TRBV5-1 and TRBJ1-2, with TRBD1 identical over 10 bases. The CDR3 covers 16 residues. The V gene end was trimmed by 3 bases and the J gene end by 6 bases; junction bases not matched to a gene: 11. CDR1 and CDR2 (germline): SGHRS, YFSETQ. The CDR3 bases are TGCGCCAGCAGCTCCATACCCGGGACAGGGGACGATGGCTACACCTTC. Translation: CASSSIPGTGDDGYTF. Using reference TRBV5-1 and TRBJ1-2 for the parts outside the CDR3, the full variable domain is KAGVTQTPRYLIKTRGQQVTLSCSPISGHRSVSWYQQTPGQGLQFLFEYFSETQRNKGNFPGRFSGRQFSNSRSEMNVSTLELGDSALYLCASSSIPGTGDDGYTFGSGTRLTVV.

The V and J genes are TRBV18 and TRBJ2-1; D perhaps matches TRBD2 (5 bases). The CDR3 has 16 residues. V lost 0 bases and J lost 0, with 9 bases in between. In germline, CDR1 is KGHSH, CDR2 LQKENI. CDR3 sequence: CASSPPSGDSYNEQFF. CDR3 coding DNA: TGTGCCAGCTCACCACCGTCCGGGGACTCCTACAATGAGCAGTTCTTC.

Here the CDR3 DNA reads TGTGCCAGCAGCGTCGGGATGGATTACGAGCAGTACTTC. Translation gives CASSVGMDYEQYF. This chain uses TRBV9 with TRBJ2-7, with TRBD2 as a possible D gene (5 bases). Germline lookup yields CDR1 SGDLS and CDR2 YYNGEE. The V end lost 2 bases, the J end lost 4 bases, and 10 bases lay between the germline ends. This CDR3 is built from 13 residues.

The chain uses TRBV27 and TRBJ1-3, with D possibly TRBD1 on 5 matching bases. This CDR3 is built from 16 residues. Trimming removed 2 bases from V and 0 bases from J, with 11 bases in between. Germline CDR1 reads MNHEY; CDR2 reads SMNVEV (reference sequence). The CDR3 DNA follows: TGTGCCAGCAGTTTAGTTGGGGGGGGCTCTGGAAACACCATATATTTT. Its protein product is CASSLVGGGSGNTIYF.

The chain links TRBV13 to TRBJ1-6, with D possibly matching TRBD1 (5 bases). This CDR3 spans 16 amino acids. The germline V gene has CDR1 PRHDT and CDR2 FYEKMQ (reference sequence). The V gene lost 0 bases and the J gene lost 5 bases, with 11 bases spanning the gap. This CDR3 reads CASSLGSGGNNSPLHF. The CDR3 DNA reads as TGTGCCAGCAGCTTAGGGTCCGGGGGGAATAATTCACCCCTCCACTTT.

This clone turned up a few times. The CDR3 sequence is CASSLTAGKANYGYTF. Written as DNA, the CDR3 is TGTGCCAGCAGCTTGACGGCAGGGAAGGCTAACTATGGCTACACCTTC. The chain carries TRBV9 and TRBJ1-2, with D tentatively TRBD1 (5 bases). Germline CDR1 is SGDLS and CDR2 is YYNGEE. The CDR3 has 16 amino acids. V dropped 4 bases and J dropped 0 bases, with 16 bases sitting between them. Filled out from reference TRBV9 and TRBJ1-2, the complete variable domain reads DSGVTQTPKHLITATGQRVTLRCSPRSGDLSVYWYQQSLDQGLQFLIQYYNGEERAKGNILERFSAQQFPDLHSELNLSSLELGDSALYFCASSLTAGKANYGYTFGSGTRLTVV.

In DNA, the CDR3 is TGCGCCAGCAGCTTGGACATTGCGAACACCGGGGAGCTGTTTTTT. Translation: CASSLDIANTGELFF. The chain recombines TRBV5-1 with TRBJ2-2, with no clear D. This CDR3 comprises 15 residues. CDR1 and CDR2 from the germline V gene are SGHRS and YFSETQ. V lost 0 bases and J 0 bases, leaving 6 bases between the germline ends.

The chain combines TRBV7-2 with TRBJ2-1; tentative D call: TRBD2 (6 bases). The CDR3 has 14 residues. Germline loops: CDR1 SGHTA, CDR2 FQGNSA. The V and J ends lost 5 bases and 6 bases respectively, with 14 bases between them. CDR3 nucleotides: TGTGCCAGCAGCCCCGACGGAGGGGTCAATGAGCAGTTCTTC. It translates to CASSPDGGVNEQFF.

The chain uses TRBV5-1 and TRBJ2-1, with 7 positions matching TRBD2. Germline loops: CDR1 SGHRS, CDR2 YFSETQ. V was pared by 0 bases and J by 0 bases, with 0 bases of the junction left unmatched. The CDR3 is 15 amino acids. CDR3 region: CASSLVAGSYNEQFF. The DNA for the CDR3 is TGCGCCAGCAGCTTGGTAGCGGGCTCCTACAATGAGCAGTTCTTC.

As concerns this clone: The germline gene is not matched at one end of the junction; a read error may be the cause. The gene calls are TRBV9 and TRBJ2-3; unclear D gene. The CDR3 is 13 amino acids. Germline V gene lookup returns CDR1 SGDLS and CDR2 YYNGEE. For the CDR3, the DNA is TGTGCCAGCAGCGTAGGTTTAGAAGATACGCGGTATTTT. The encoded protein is CASSVGLEDTRYF.

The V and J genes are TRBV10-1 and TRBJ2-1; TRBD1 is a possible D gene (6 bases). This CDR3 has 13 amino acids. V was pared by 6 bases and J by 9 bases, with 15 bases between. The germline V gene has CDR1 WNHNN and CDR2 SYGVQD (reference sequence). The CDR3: CASSRSGASEQFF. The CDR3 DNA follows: TGCGCCAGCAGCCGCTCAGGGGCTAGTGAGCAGTTCTTC.

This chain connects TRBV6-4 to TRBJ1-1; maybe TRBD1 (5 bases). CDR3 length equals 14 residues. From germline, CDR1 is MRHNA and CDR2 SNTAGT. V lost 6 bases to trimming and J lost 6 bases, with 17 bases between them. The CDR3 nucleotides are TGTGCCAGCAGAGAACGCCTTGGGGGGTCTGAAGCTTTCTTT. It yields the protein CASRERLGGSEAFF.

The CDR3 spells CASSLEGIPGTGGNNEKLFF. CDR3 nucleotide sequence: TGCGCCAGCAGCTTGGAAGGGATCCCCGGGACAGGGGGGAATAATGAAAAACTGTTTTTT. The V gene is TRBV5-1, the J gene TRBJ1-4, with 11 bases aligning to TRBD1. J lost 4 bases, V lost 0 bases, and 14 bases had no gene match. The germline V gene has CDR1 SGHRS and CDR2 YFSETQ. The CDR3 is 20 residues long.

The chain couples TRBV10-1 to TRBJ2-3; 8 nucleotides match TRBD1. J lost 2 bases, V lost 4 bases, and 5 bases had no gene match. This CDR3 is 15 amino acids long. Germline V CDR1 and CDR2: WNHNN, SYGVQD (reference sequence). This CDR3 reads CASSARTGTTDTQYF. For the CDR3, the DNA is TGCGCCAGCAGTGCCAGGACAGGGACCACAGATACGCAGTATTTT.

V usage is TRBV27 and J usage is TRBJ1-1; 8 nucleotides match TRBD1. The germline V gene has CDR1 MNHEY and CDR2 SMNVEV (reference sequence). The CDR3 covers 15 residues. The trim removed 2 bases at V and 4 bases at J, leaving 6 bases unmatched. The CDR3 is CASSLTGGKSTEAFF. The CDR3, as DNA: TGTGCCAGCAGTTTAACAGGGGGGAAAAGCACTGAAGCTTTCTTT.

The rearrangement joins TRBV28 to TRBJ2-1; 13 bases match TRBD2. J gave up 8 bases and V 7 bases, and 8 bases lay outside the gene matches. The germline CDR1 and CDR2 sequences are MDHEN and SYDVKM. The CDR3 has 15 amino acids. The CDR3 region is CASTYGLAGDYEQFF. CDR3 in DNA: TGTGCCAGCACCTACGGACTAGCGGGGGACTATGAGCAGTTCTTC.

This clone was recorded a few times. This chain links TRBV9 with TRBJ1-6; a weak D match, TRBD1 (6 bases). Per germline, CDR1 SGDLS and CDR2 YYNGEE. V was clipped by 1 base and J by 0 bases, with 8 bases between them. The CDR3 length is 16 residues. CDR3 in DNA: TGTGCCAGCAGCGTAAGGGGGTTCTCCTATAATTCACCCCTCCACTTT. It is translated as CASSVRGFSYNSPLHF. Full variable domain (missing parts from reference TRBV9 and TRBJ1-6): DSGVTQTPKHLITATGQRVTLRCSPRSGDLSVYWYQQSLDQGLQFLIQYYNGEERAKGNILERFSAQQFPDLHSELNLSSLELGDSALYFCASSVRGFSYNSPLHFGNGTRLTVT.

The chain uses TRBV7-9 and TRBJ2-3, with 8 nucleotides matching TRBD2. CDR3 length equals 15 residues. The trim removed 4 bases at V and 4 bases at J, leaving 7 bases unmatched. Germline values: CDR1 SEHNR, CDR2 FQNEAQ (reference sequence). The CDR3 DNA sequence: TGTGCCAGCAGCTCCATCAGGCGGGGGGCAGATACGCAGTATTTT. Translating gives CASSSIRRGADTQYF.

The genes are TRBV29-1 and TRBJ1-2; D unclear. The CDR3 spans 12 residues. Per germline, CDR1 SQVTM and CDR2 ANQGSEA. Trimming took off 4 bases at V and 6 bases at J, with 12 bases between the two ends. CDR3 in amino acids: CSVVRAGNGYTF. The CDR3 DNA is TGCAGCGTTGTAAGGGCGGGTAATGGCTACACCTTC.

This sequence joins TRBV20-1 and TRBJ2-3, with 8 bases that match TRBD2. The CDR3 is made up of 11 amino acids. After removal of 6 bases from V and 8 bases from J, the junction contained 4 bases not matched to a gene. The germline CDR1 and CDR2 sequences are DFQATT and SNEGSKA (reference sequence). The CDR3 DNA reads TGCAGTGCCGACGGGGGGGCTACGCAGTATTTT. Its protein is CSADGGATQYF.

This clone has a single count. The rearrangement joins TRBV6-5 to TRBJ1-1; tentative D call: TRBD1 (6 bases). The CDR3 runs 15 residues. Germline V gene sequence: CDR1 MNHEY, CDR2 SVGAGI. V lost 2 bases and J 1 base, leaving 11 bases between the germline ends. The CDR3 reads CASSYGQLANTEAFF. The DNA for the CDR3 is TGTGCCAGCAGTTACGGACAGTTGGCGAACACTGAAGCTTTCTTT.

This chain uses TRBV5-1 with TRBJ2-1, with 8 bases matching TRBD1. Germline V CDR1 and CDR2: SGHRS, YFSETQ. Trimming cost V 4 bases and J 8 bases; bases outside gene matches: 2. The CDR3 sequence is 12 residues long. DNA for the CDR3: TGCGCCAGCAGCCAACAGGGGGATGAGCAGTTCTTC. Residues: CASSQQGDEQFF.

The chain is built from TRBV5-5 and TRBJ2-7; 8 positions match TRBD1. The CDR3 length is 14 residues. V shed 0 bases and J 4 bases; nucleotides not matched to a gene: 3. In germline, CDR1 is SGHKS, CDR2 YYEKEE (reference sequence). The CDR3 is CASSLGDRGYEQYF. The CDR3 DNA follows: TGTGCCAGCAGCTTGGGCGACAGGGGTTACGAGCAGTACTTC.

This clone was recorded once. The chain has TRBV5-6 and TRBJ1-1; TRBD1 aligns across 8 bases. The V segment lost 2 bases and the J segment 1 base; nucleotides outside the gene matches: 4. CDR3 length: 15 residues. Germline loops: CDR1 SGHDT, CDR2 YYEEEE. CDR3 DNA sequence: TGTGCCAGCAGCTTCGTCGGGACAGGGAACACTGAAGCTTTCTTT. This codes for CASSFVGTGNTEAFF.

CDR3 loop: CASSDLRRANGYTF. The CDR3 DNA follows: TGTGCCAGCAGTGACCTTAGGAGGGCTAATGGCTACACCTTC. V usage is TRBV25-1 and J usage is TRBJ1-2; D remains unclear. The germline CDR1 and CDR2 sequences are MGHDK and SYGVNS. Trimming stripped 3 bases from V and 6 bases from J, with 14 bases between. The CDR3 is 14 residues long.